Below, 17 T cell receptor beta chains from the same sample are listed, as sequenced in a study of shared clonotypes between healthy human individuals (dated by TCRdb to the early 2020s). Library preparation used the immunoSEQ multiplex PCR assay. TCRdb provides this immuneACCESS table in a form limited to in-frame rearrangements. Some clones are lacking; in checked studies, under half of them reflect an unresolved V gene, and why the rest are absent is not known. Recorded for this sample are 2 million to 3 million clones; approximately 93% of them occurred a single time. The ten largest clones capture 0.35% to 0.45% of the sample. Sequencing used naive CD4+ T cells from PBMCs. What the cell subset or site label conveys for this sample: CD45RA+ positively selected. Source of these receptors: a man between 18 and 29 years old in good health. Some clones in this sample may be carry-over from other donors' samples.

The chain is built from TRBV18 and TRBJ1-1; D is ambiguous. CDR1 KGHSH and CDR2 LQKENI come from the germline V gene. This CDR3 spans 14 amino acids. Trimming took off 5 bases at V and 0 bases at J, with 10 bases between the two ends. The CDR3, as DNA: TGTGCCAGCTCAGCGCTTCAGGTGAACACTGAAGCTTTCTTT. Its translation: CASSALQVNTEAFF. The complete variable domain, with remaining parts taken from reference TRBV18 and TRBJ1-1, reads NAGVMQNPRHLVRRRGQEARLRCSPMKGHSHVYWYRQLPEEGLKFMVYLQKENIIDESGMPKERFSAEFPKEGPSILRIQQVVRGDSAAYFCASSALQVNTEAFFGQGTRLTVV.

J is TRBJ2-7 and V is TRBV4-1; D remains ambiguous. The V gene's germline CDR1 is MGHRA and CDR2 YSYEKL. The CDR3 is 16 amino acids. Trimming pared 4 bases from V and 6 bases from J, leaving 22 bases between. For the CDR3, the DNA is TGCGCCAGCAGCCGCCCGAGCAACGCCGGTTTAGGCGAGCAGTACTTC. Translated: CASSRPSNAGLGEQYF.

This chain joins TRBV28 and TRBJ2-3; no clear D gene. This CDR3 is built from 16 residues. The germline gives CDR1 MDHEN, CDR2 SYDVKM. V was trimmed by 1 base and J by 5 bases, leaving 16 bases between them. CDR3 sequence: CASSLLDGANVDTQYF. In nucleotides, the CDR3 is TGTGCCAGCAGTTTATTGGACGGAGCTAACGTAGATACGCAGTATTTT.

The V gene is TRBV7-8, the J gene TRBJ2-7, with D perhaps matching TRBD2 (6 bases). The ends were cut back, 8 bases at V and 3 bases at J, with 26 bases in the middle. Germline values: CDR1 SGHVS, CDR2 FQNEAQ. The CDR3 is 17 amino acids. The CDR3 sequence is CASVPSRGGGSYYEQYF. CDR3 bases: TGTGCCAGCGTGCCCTCGCGGGGAGGAGGGTCATACTACGAGCAGTACTTC.

This chain links TRBV7-2 with TRBJ2-7; either TRBD1 or TRBD2 may fit D (6 bases each). CDR1 is SGHTA and CDR2 is FQGNSA in the germline V gene. The CDR3 length is 14 residues. The V and J ends lost 8 bases and 3 bases respectively, with 17 bases between them. The CDR3 here is CASEAQGGNYEQYF. The CDR3 DNA reads TGTGCCAGCGAGGCACAGGGAGGTAACTACGAGCAGTACTTC.

This chain connects TRBV4-1 to TRBJ2-7; perhaps TRBD1 as D (6 bases). The CDR3 has 16 residues. The germline CDR1 and CDR2 sequences are MGHRA and YSYEKL. The V gene lost 1 base and the J gene lost 2 bases, with 15 bases spanning the gap. The CDR3 nucleotides are TGCGCCAGCAGCCAAGGGACAGCGGACGGGACCTACGAGCAGTACTTC. Translated, it gives CASSQGTADGTYEQYF.

This clone was counted once. The chain has TRBV19 and TRBJ2-5, with D perhaps matching TRBD2 (5 bases). Deletions cut 3 bases from V and 0 bases from J, with 11 bases between. CDR3 length equals 15 residues. CDR1 and CDR2 (germline): LNHDA, SQIVND (reference sequence). This CDR3 is CASSIPSGDQETQYF. CDR3 coding DNA: TGTGCCAGTAGTATCCCGTCCGGGGACCAAGAGACCCAGTACTTC. Full variable domain (missing parts from reference TRBV19 and TRBJ2-5): DGGITQSPKYLFRKEGQNVTLSCEQNLNHDAMYWYRQDPGQGLRLIYYSQIVNDFQKGDIAEGYSVSREKKESFPLTVTSAQKNPTAFYLCASSIPSGDQETQYFGPGTRLLVL.

This sequence joins TRBV7-8 and TRBJ2-7; 7 nucleotides align to TRBD1. This CDR3 is 12 amino acids long. Germline V gene sequence: CDR1 SGHVS, CDR2 FQNEAQ. With 6 bases clipped from V and 6 bases from J, the junction kept 5 bases outside the gene matches. CDR3 sequence (DNA): TGTGCCAGCAGTTTACAGGGGTCCGAGCAGTACTTC. Translation gives CASSLQGSEQYF.

The chain has TRBV10-3 and TRBJ2-5; D is uncertain. The V and J ends lost 9 bases and 5 bases respectively, with 19 bases between them. Germline CDR1 is ENHRY and CDR2 is SYGVKD. The length of the CDR3 is 14 residues. This CDR3 is CAIRERTAEETQYF. CDR3 DNA sequence: TGTGCCATTAGAGAAAGGACCGCCGAGGAGACCCAGTACTTC.

The chain has TRBV7-9 and TRBJ2-2; 10 bases are a match to TRBD2. The CDR3 length is 18 residues. The J segment lost 3 bases and the V segment lost 3 bases, leaving 10 bases of the junction unmatched. Germline lookup yields CDR1 SEHNR and CDR2 FQNEAQ (reference sequence). This CDR3 reads CASSFHKGLAGDTGELFF. The DNA for the CDR3 is TGTGCCAGCAGCTTCCATAAGGGTCTAGCGGGAGACACCGGGGAGCTGTTTTTT.

The J gene is TRBJ1-6, the V gene TRBV11-2, with D perhaps matching TRBD1 (5 bases). The CDR3 is 14 residues long. V lost 2 bases and J lost 8, with 10 bases in between. The germline V gene encodes CDR1 SGHAT and CDR2 FQNNGV. The DNA for the CDR3 is TGTGCCAGCAGCTTACTTATCAGGGATTCACCCCTCCACTTT. Encoded protein: CASSLLIRDSPLHF.

The chain carries TRBV5-1 and TRBJ2-5; D unresolved. The V end was cut by 4 bases, the J end by 2 bases, with 15 bases between. CDR3 length: 15 residues. Germline CDR1 and CDR2: SGHRS and YFSETQ. CDR3 residues: CASSPRIGPQETQYF. CDR3 coding DNA: TGCGCCAGCAGCCCTCGTATTGGACCTCAAGAGACCCAGTACTTC.

The J gene is TRBJ2-1, the V gene TRBV5-4, with a possible D match to TRBD2 (6 bases). The CDR3 has 17 amino acids. Germline-derived CDR1 and CDR2 are SGHNT and YYREEE (reference sequence). Trimming cost V 4 bases and J 6 bases, with 23 bases left between them. The CDR3 protein is CASSLLLGGDYINEQFF. The DNA of the CDR3 is TGTGCCAGCAGCCTGCTTTTGGGCGGGGATTACATCAATGAGCAGTTCTTC.

Comments on this clone: Distinct nucleotide sequences in the sample also encode this CDR3. The V gene is TRBV5-6, the J gene TRBJ1-2, with D perhaps TRBD1 (5 bases). CDR1 and CDR2 from the germline V gene are SGHDT and YYEEEE. The CDR3 is made up of 13 amino acids. V lost 5 bases to trimming and J lost 1 base, with 9 bases between them. This CDR3 is CASRRGSNYGYTF. The CDR3 DNA reads TGTGCCAGCAGACGGGGCAGTAACTATGGCTACACCTTC.

V and J are TRBV27 and TRBJ1-1; 10 positions agree with TRBD1. CDR1 and CDR2 (germline): MNHEY, SMNVEV (reference sequence). The CDR3 has 15 amino acids. Trimming cost V 8 bases and J 6 bases; bases outside gene matches: 12. CDR3 in DNA: TGTGCCAGCGTCCGACAGGGGGCGCCGGCAGCTGAAGCTTTCTTT. Its protein is CASVRQGAPAAEAFF.

V gene TRBV7-2 combines with J gene TRBJ2-1; D not resolved. CDR1 SGHTA and CDR2 FQGNSA come from the germline V gene. This CDR3 has 14 amino acids. The germline V and J ends were trimmed by 1 base and 10 bases, with 14 bases remaining between them. CDR3 protein: CASSLGSRSREQFF. CDR3 DNA sequence: TGTGCCAGCAGCTTAGGGTCGCGGTCGAGAGAGCAGTTCTTC.

The chain combines TRBV5-1 with TRBJ2-2, with D hard to call. The CDR3 totals 14 residues. Deletions cut 1 base from V and 4 bases from J, with 8 bases between. Per germline, CDR1 SGHRS and CDR2 YFSETQ. The CDR3: CASSLTYRTGELFF. The CDR3 DNA reads as TGCGCCAGCAGCTTGACTTATCGCACCGGGGAGCTGTTTTTT.